This T cell receptor beta chain was profiled in a study of Graves' ophthalmopathy and Graves' hyperthyroidism. RNA transcripts yielded amplified TCR beta CDR3 regions. A first-round RT-PCR used HTBI primers, followed by a second-round multiplex PCR. A single record per CDR3 protein comes from TCRdb applying MiXCR to the multiplex PCR reads. The sample carries a few hundred thousand distinct CDR3 sequences, about 18% recorded once. Germline V CDR1 and CDR2: KGHDR, SFDVKD. Trimming left V 6 bases short and J 3 bases short, with 7 bases between. This CDR3 is 12 amino acids long. Calling hyperthyroidism stable required that no ophthalmopathy show up within 18 months of follow-up.

The TCR originated in an adult woman with stable Graves' hyperthyroidism. Sequenced: peripheral blood. The chain couples TRBV24-1 to TRBJ1-2; D possibly corresponds to TRBD1 (6 bases). CDR3 sequence (DNA): TGTGCCACCAGTAGGACAGACTATGGCTACACCTTC. As protein: CATSRTDYGYTF.